Listed below are T cell receptor beta chains from one sample, sequenced in a study of shared clonotypes between healthy human individuals. Clones were read by immunoSEQ multiplex PCR, and TCRdb kept only the in-frame ones, dropping some. In the table there are 450,000 to 550,000 clones, 70% to 80% of which are singletons. Material: PBMCs. The source is a woman in her 40s in good health. Some clones in this sample may be carry-over from other donors' samples. The CDR3 runs from the conserved cysteine through the conserved F or W. A D gene is named only where the DNA matches it firmly. Clone size is shown for a subset of rows, as once, few, many or a class of expanded clone.

d_call j_call v_call clone_size cdr3_nt cdr3_aa
- TRBJ2-7 TRBV6-4 - TGTGCCAGCAGTTGCCCGAGGACTGAAGATTACGAGCAGTACTTC CASSCPRTEDYEQYF
- TRBJ2-7 TRBV7-3 - TGTGCCAGCAGCTTAGGTAGCGCAACCTACGAGCAGTACTTC CASSLGSATYEQYF
- TRBJ1-2 TRBV19 - TGTGCCACCTTGGACACTACTAACTATGGCTACACCTTC CATLDTTNYGYTF
- TRBJ2-7 TRBV6-9 once TGTGCCAGCAGTTATTGGTCCTACGAGCAGTACTTC CASSYWSYEQYF
- TRBJ2-1 TRBV27 once TGTGCCAGCAGTTCGCCCACAGGGAGAGGAACCAGGGGACAGTTCTTC CASSSPTGRGTRGQFF
- TRBJ1-2 TRBV28 - TGTGCCAGCAGCACATGGACACATGCTAACTATGGCTACACCTTC CASSTWTHANYGYTF
- TRBJ2-2 TRBV12-5 - TGTGCTAGTGGTTTGGTAACTCAGGGCAAGACCGGGGAGCTGTTTTTT CASGLVTQGKTGELFF
TRBD1 TRBJ1-2 TRBV29-1 - TGCAGCGTTGAAGCCGGGACAGAGTCATGGGGCTACACCTTC CSVEAGTESWGYTF
TRBD2 TRBJ2-7 TRBV7-2 - TGTGCCAGCAGCTTAGTTGGGTCTAGCGGGAGCCCCTACGAGCAGTACTTC CASSLVGSSGSPYEQYF
TRBD1 TRBJ1-2 TRBV28 - TGTGCCAGCAGTCCCAAGACAGGGAAACCTACTAACTATGGCTACACCTTC CASSPKTGKPTNYGYTF
- TRBJ2-2 TRBV28 - TGTGCCACCCAGAGGAGAACCGGGGAGCTGTTTTTT CATQRRTGELFF
- TRBJ2-2 TRBV5-4 - TGTGCCAGCGCCGGGCCAGTCAACACCGGGGAGCTGTTTTTT CASAGPVNTGELFF
TRBD1 TRBJ1-4 TRBV5-1 once TGCGCCAGCAGCTTGGATGGGACAGGGGGAGAAAAACTGTTTTTT CASSLDGTGGEKLFF
- TRBJ1-1 TRBV27 - TGTGCCAGCAGTTTATTTAACAGGGTGGGCACTGAAGCTTTCTTT CASSLFNRVGTEAFF
- TRBJ2-7 TRBV29-1 - TGCAGCGTTATGGCCACCTACGAGCAGTACTTC CSVMATYEQYF
- TRBJ2-1 TRBV18 few TGTGCCAGCTCACCGTCCGATGAGCAGTTCTTC CASSPSDEQFF
- TRBJ2-5 TRBV28 - TGTGCCAGCAGTTTGACAGGACCCCAAGAGACCCAGTACTTC CASSLTGPQETQYF
- TRBJ2-7 TRBV12-1 once TGTGCCAGCAGCGCCCGACTAGCGGGAGGATACGAGCAGTACTTC CASSARLAGGYEQYF
TRBD1 TRBJ1-1 TRBV5-5 - TGTGCCAGCAGCGCGGTTCACAGGGGTTCAGCTTTCTTT CASSAVHRGSAFF
TRBD2 TRBJ2-5 TRBV5-1 - TGCGCCAGCAGCCCGGTGACTAGCGGGAGACGAGAGACCCAGTACTTC CASSPVTSGRRETQYF
TRBD1 TRBJ1-5 TRBV30 many TGTGCCTGGAGTAGACAGGGGGGGCCGAATCAGCCCCAGCATTTT CAWSRQGGPNQPQHF
TRBD2 TRBJ2-1 TRBV7-6 - TGTGCCAGCAGCTTACGATTCAGGTCCCCCAGCGGGAGTAGCAATGAGCAGTTCTTC CASSLRFRSPSGSSNEQFF
TRBD2 TRBJ2-3 TRBV30 - TGTGCCTGGAAGAGACTAGCTGGAGATACGCAGTATTTT CAWKRLAGDTQYF
- TRBJ2-3 TRBV2 - TGTGCCAGCAGAGGGAGTTTCGGCACAGATACGCAGTATTTT CASRGSFGTDTQYF